The rows below give T cell receptor beta chains drawn from one sample of a study of beta chain features in type 1 diabetes. Sequencing used immunoSEQ multiplex PCR; TCRdb keeps in-frame clones, though not all of them. Among more than 150,000 clones listed, around 10% were seen once. The material sequenced was central memory CD4+ T cells from blood. Source of these receptors: a man younger than 30 in good health. The CDR3 runs from the conserved cysteine through the conserved F or W. Each record gives: D gene, J gene, clone size, V gene, CDR3 length, CDR3 DNA, CDR3 protein. A D gene is named only where the DNA matches it firmly. Clone size is stated in some rows and not others, as once, few, many or a class when expanded.

NA	TRBJ2-2	NA	TRBV10-3	14	TGTGCCACCTCGAACTCCGATGGCACCGGGGAGCTGTTTTTT	CATSNSDGTGELFF
TRBD1	TRBJ2-5	NA	TRBV9	16	TGTGCCAGCAGCGTTCAGCCCCAGGGGGCCAGAGAGACCCAGTACTTC	CASSVQPQGARETQYF
NA	TRBJ2-5	few	TRBV28	12	TGTGCCAGCAGTTCTCCGGGGGAGACCCAGTACTTC	CASSSPGETQYF
TRBD2	TRBJ2-1	few	TRBV4-3	18	TGCGCCAGCAGCCAAGGCGGTGGTAGCGGGGTTCTCTACAATGAGCAGTTCTTC	CASSQGGGSGVLYNEQFF
TRBD1	TRBJ2-7	NA	TRBV4-3	15	TGCGCCAGCAGCAGGTCCCAGGGGGTGGGGAACGAGCAGTACTTC	CASSRSQGVGNEQYF
NA	TRBJ1-1	few	TRBV10-3	12	TGTGCCATCAGTGGTTTAAGAGGAGAAGCTTTCTTT	CAISGLRGEAFF
NA	TRBJ2-1	few	TRBV18	14	TGTGCCAGCTCAGCCGACCGGGCCGGTAATGAGCAGTTCTTC	CASSADRAGNEQFF
NA	TRBJ2-3	few	TRBV2	14	TGTGCCAGCAGTGATTCGGCTGACACAGATACGCAGTATTTT	CASSDSADTDTQYF
NA	TRBJ2-1	NA	TRBV25-1	13	TGTGCCAGCAGTGATGGCACCTACAATGAGCAGTTCTTC	CASSDGTYNEQFF
NA	TRBJ2-3	NA	TRBV9	16	TGTGCCAGCAGCGTAGATCAGGTGTCACCCACAGATACGCAGTATTTT	CASSVDQVSPTDTQYF
NA	TRBJ2-7	NA	TRBV7-8	15	TGTGCCAGCAGCTCCCGGACAGGGACGGGGGGCGAGCAGTACTTC	CASSSRTGTGGEQYF
TRBD1	TRBJ2-2	NA	TRBV7-2	15	TGTGCCAGCAGCTCGAAGGGGGCGACCACCGGGGAGCTGTTTTTT	CASSSKGATTGELFF
NA	TRBJ2-3	NA	TRBV10-2	19	TGCGCCAGCAGTGATAGGGCTACCGTGGGAGGACTGGGCACAGATACGCAGTATTTT	CASSDRATVGGLGTDTQYF
TRBD2	TRBJ2-3	NA	TRBV28	15	TGTGCCAGCAGGGCCGCGGGAGAAAGGACAGATACGCAGTATTTT	CASRAAGERTDTQYF
TRBD2	TRBJ2-7	NA	TRBV29-1	12	TGCAGCGTGGGGAGACTAGCCCGCGAGCAGTACTTC	CSVGRLAREQYF
TRBD2	TRBJ2-5	NA	TRBV27	15	TGTGCCAGCAGTTTAAGGCCCAGCGGGAGCGAGACCCAGTACTTC	CASSLRPSGSETQYF
NA	TRBJ2-4	NA	TRBV7-9	15	TGTGCCAGCAGCTTATCCGGGACATCGGGCAGTATTCAGTACTTC	CASSLSGTSGSIQYF
TRBD1	TRBJ2-1	NA	TRBV19	12	TGTGCCAGTAGTATCCCACAGGGGAGGCAGTTCTTC	CASSIPQGRQFF
NA	TRBJ2-5	few	TRBV5-1	12	TGCGCCAGCACCAACTCCAAAGAGACCCAGTACTTC	CASTNSKETQYF
NA	TRBJ2-5	few	TRBV30	15	TGTGCCTGGAGGGTGAGGCAGGCAGGGGTGGGGACCCAGTACTTC	CAWRVRQAGVGTQYF
TRBD2	TRBJ2-5	few	TRBV29-1	16	TGCAGCGGTGGGACTAGCGGGGGGAGGTTTTCTGAGACCCAGTACTTC	CSGGTSGGRFSETQYF
NA	TRBJ1-1	NA	TRBV7-9	17	TGTGCCAGCAGCTTGGGTCGGGGGCAGGTTCAGAACACTGAAGCTTTCTTT	CASSLGRGQVQNTEAFF
NA	TRBJ2-5	few	TRBV10-3	12	TGTGCCTTTTCAGGGGAGGGAAAGACCCAGTACTTC	CAFSGEGKTQYF
NA	TRBJ2-3	NA	TRBV6-5	15	TGTGCCAGCAAGGCGGGCACGTCGCGGACAGATACGCAGTATTTT	CASKAGTSRTDTQYF
TRBD2	TRBJ2-1	NA	TRBV7-3	16	TGTGCCAGCAGCCCGTTTAAGCGGGGGACCTACAATGAGCAGTTCTTC	CASSPFKRGTYNEQFF
TRBD2	TRBJ2-5	few	TRBV2	14	TGTGCCAGCAGTGGCGCCGGGACTAGCGGGACCCAGTACTTC	CASSGAGTSGTQYF
NA	TRBJ2-3	NA	TRBV5-1	14	TGCGCCAGCAGCTCAGGTAGCCGCGATGATACGCAGTATTTT	CASSSGSRDDTQYF
TRBD2	TRBJ2-1	many	TRBV7-2	14	TGTGCCAGCAGGCCTCTAGCGGAGTACAATGAGCAGTTCTTC	CASRPLAEYNEQFF
NA	TRBJ2-7	once	TRBV4-1	16	TGCGCCAGCAGCCAGCTGGACCTGGTATCTACCTACGAGCAGTATTTC	CASSQLDLVSTYEQYF
NA	TRBJ2-3	NA	TRBV30	15	TGTGCCTGGAGTGTAACCGCGGATAGCTTAGATACGCAGTATTTT	CAWSVTADSLDTQYF
NA	TRBJ2-1	NA	TRBV19	14	TGTGCCAGTAGTATAGATCGCCGGGGAAATGAGCAGTTCTTC	CASSIDRRGNEQFF
NA	TRBJ1-1	many	TRBV27	14	TGTGCCAGCAGCAGGGACGGGTTGAACACTGAAGCTTTCTTT	CASSRDGLNTEAFF
NA	TRBJ1-1	few	TRBV7-9	14	TGTGCCAGCAGCGCCGGTGTGTCGAACACTGAAGCTTTCTTT	CASSAGVSNTEAFF
TRBD1	TRBJ1-1	NA	TRBV7-3	13	TGTGCCAGCAGCCAACAGGGGTACACTGAAGCTTTCTTT	CASSQQGYTEAFF
NA	TRBJ2-5	few	TRBV23-1	11	TGCGCCAGCAGTCGGGAAGAGACCCAGTACTTC	CASSREETQYF
NA	TRBJ1-6	NA	TRBV28	12	TGTGCCAGCAGCTCCCTCGGTTCACCCCTCCACTTT	CASSSLGSPLHF
TRBD1	TRBJ1-2	NA	TRBV9	15	TGTGCCAGCAGCGGGCGCCGGGACAGGGCGGATGGCTACACCTTC	CASSGRRDRADGYTF
TRBD1	TRBJ1-1	many	TRBV6-6	14	TGTGCCAGCCCTTTGACAGGGCGGGACACTGAAGCTTTCTTT	CASPLTGRDTEAFF
NA	TRBJ2-3	NA	TRBV30	16	TGTGCCTGGAGTGTACACGTCGGGGTTGGCACAGATACGCAGTATTTT	CAWSVHVGVGTDTQYF
TRBD1	TRBJ2-1	NA	TRBV6-6	16	TGTGCCAGCAGTTACTCTGGTGGGACAGGCCACAATGAGCAGTTCTTC	CASSYSGGTGHNEQFF
NA	TRBJ1-3	few	TRBV6-6	16	TGTGCCAGCAGCCACTCCCTGGGGCAGACTGGAAACACCATATATTTT	CASSHSLGQTGNTIYF
TRBD1	TRBJ2-5	few	TRBV6-1	14	TGTGCCAGCTCTATCTACAGGGGGCAGGAGACCCAGTACTTC	CASSIYRGQETQYF
NA	TRBJ1-1	NA	TRBV19	13	TGTGCCAGTAGTATTCGGAGTCAAGGGGATGCTTTCTTT	CASSIRSQGDAFF
NA	TRBJ2-3	NA	TRBV4-1	13	TGCGCCAGCAGCCAAGCCCACGGGGATACGCAGTATTTT	CASSQAHGDTQYF
NA	TRBJ2-7	few	TRBV9	14	TGTGCCAGCAGCGTAGCTCCCCTAGGCTACGAGCAGTACTTC	CASSVAPLGYEQYF
TRBD1	TRBJ1-4	few	TRBV29-1	13	TGCAGCGGAACAGGGGCAACTAATGAAAAACTGTTTTTT	CSGTGATNEKLFF
NA	TRBJ2-3	NA	TRBV5-1	16	TGCGCCAGCAGCTTGATAGGGGGGTCCCGCACAGATACGCAGTATTTT	CASSLIGGSRTDTQYF
NA	TRBJ1-1	NA	TRBV30	14	TGTGCCTGGAGTGTACGGGGTATCGGGACTGAAGCTTTCTTT	CAWSVRGIGTEAFF